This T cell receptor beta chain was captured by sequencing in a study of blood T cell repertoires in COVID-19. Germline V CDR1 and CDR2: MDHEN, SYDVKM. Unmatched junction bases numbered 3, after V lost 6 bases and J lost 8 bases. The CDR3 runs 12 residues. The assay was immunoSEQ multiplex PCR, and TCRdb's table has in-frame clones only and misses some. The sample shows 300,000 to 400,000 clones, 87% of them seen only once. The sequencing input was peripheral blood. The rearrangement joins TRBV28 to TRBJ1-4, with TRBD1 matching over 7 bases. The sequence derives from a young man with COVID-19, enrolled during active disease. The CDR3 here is CASSGQAEKLFF. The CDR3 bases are TGTGCCAGCAGCGGACAGGCCGAAAAACTGTTTTTT.